What follows are 25 T cell receptor beta chains derived from one specimen sequenced in a study of CD8+CD57+ T cells in acquired aplastic anemia. Profiling that covered TCR beta VDJ and CDR3 relied on genomic DNA as its template. TCRdb itself ran the reads through MiXCR, one entry per CDR3 protein. The sample lists approximately 98,000 distinct CDR3 sequences, 40% to 65% seen once, with roughly 30% in the top ten. The source material was sorted CD4+, CD8+, or CD8+CD57+ T cells (not recorded which) from PBMCs. These receptors were collected from a human donor in good health, serving as a control.

The rearrangement joins TRBV29-1 to TRBJ1-6; possibly TRBD1 for D (5 bases). The germline gives CDR1 SQVTM, CDR2 ANQGSEA. V shed 4 bases and J shed 10 bases, with 14 bases lying between them. This CDR3 has 13 amino acids. The CDR3 DNA reads TGCAGCGTTGGGGGGGATTCGGAATCACCCCTCCACTTT. Translating it yields CSVGGDSESPLHF. The entire variable domain, with the rest obtained from reference TRBV29-1 and TRBJ1-6, is as follows: SAVISQKPSRDICQRGTSLTIQCQVDSQVTMMFWYRQQPGQSLTLIATANQGSEATYESGFVIDKFPISRPNLTFSTLTVSNMSPEDSSIYLCSVGGDSESPLHFGNGTRLTVT.

J is TRBJ1-1 and V is TRBV5-1; no clear D gene. There are 14 residues in the CDR3. The germline V gene has CDR1 SGHRS and CDR2 YFSETQ. V was clipped by 0 bases and J by 1 base, with 7 bases between them. CDR3 nucleotides: TGCGCCAGCAGCTTGGACAGACCGAACACTGAAGCTTTCTTT. It encodes CASSLDRPNTEAFF.

V and J are TRBV7-9 and TRBJ1-2; the match to TRBD1 covers 9 bases. V lost 5 bases, J lost 7 bases, and 8 bases stayed unmatched. Looked up from germline, CDR1 is SEHNR and CDR2 is FQNEAQ (reference sequence). The CDR3 extends over 14 amino acids. Here the CDR3 DNA reads TGTGCCAGCAGCGACCGGGACAGGGTACGTGGCTACACCTTC. Translated: CASSDRDRVRGYTF.

The sample holds one count of this clonotype. The rearrangement joins TRBV11-2 to TRBJ2-3; TRBD2 matches 9 bases. Trimming at V came to 7 bases and at J to 7 bases, leaving 12 bases not matched to a gene. The V gene's germline CDR1 is SGHAT and CDR2 FQNNGV. This CDR3 contains 15 residues. CDR3 loop: CASTSPLAGLYTQYF. Written as DNA, the CDR3 is TGTGCCAGCACCTCGCCCCTAGCGGGGTTGTATACGCAGTATTTT.

The V call is TRBV29-1, the J call TRBJ1-2; perhaps TRBD1 as D (5 bases). The CDR3 totals 14 residues. Germline assignment: CDR1 SQVTM and CDR2 ANQGSEA. V lost 2 bases, J lost 1 base, and 11 bases lay in between. The CDR3 protein is CSVERQGLNYGYTF. CDR3 coding DNA: TGCAGCGTTGAACGTCAGGGACTTAACTATGGCTACACCTTC.

The table lists this clonotype with many counts. The V gene is TRBV7-2, the J gene TRBJ1-3; the D gene is possibly TRBD1 (6 bases). Germline V lookup: CDR1 SGHTA, CDR2 FQGNSA. The CDR3 contains 13 residues. The ends were cut back, 5 bases at V and 1 base at J, with 6 bases in the middle. CDR3 nucleotide sequence: TGTGCCAGCAGCCAGGGGTCTGGAAACACCATATATTTT. Its translation: CASSQGSGNTIYF.

With regard to this clonotype: Relative to the germline gene, one junction end is altered; a read error may explain this. The chain has TRBV7-2 and TRBJ2-7; D gene ambiguous. This CDR3 is built from 11 residues. Germline V lookup: CDR1 SGHTA, CDR2 FQGNSA. The chain's CDR3 is CAISTRYEQYF. CDR3 nucleotide sequence: TGTGCCATCAGCACCCGTTACGAGCAGTACTTC.

This clonotype has ten or more counts. The chain links TRBV19 to TRBJ1-5; D is unresolved. CDR1 LNHDA and CDR2 SQIVND come from the germline V gene (reference sequence). V was cut by 2 bases and J by 5 bases, with 4 bases left in between. The CDR3 is made up of 12 amino acids. The CDR3 DNA reads TGTGCCAGTAGTATATGGGATCAGCCCCAGCATTTT. Translated, it gives CASSIWDQPQHF.

The chain employs TRBV20-1 and TRBJ1-2; D is uncertain. The germline V gene has CDR1 DFQATT and CDR2 SNEGSKA (reference sequence). V gave up 1 base and J gave up 0 bases, with 9 bases separating them. The CDR3 loop spans 14 amino acids. The CDR3 DNA sequence: TGCAGTGCTAGAGTACGACTACCTAACTATGGCTACACCTTC. It specifies CSARVRLPNYGYTF.

This clonotype was seen many times. The chain employs TRBV6-2 or TRBV6-3 and TRBJ2-1; TRBD2 matches 7 bases. Germline CDR1 reads MNHEY; CDR2 reads SVGEGT. V shed 6 bases, J shed 13 bases, and the junction held 6 bases outside the gene matches. The CDR3 extends over 11 amino acids. The CDR3: CASRLGLTQFF. DNA of the CDR3: TGTGCCAGCAGGTTGGGACTAACACAGTTCTTC.

There are a few counts of this clonotype. This sequence joins TRBV13 and TRBJ2-5; 9 bases match TRBD2. The CDR3 contains 17 residues. Germline CDR1 is PRHDT and CDR2 is FYEKMQ (reference sequence). Trimming at V came to 5 bases and at J to 2 bases, leaving 12 bases not matched to a gene. The CDR3 sequence: CASSLLASGAEQETQYF. The CDR3 DNA reads as TGTGCCAGCAGCCTACTGGCTAGCGGGGCCGAACAAGAGACCCAGTACTTC.

This clonotype was detected only a few times. The rearrangement links TRBV6-1 to TRBJ2-3; 7 bases line up with TRBD2. Germline values: CDR1 MNHNS, CDR2 SASEGT. The CDR3 totals 12 residues. V shed 6 bases and J 6 bases; nucleotides not matched to a gene: 3. The CDR3 DNA follows: TGTGCCAGCAGGTTTAGCGGGGATACGCAGTATTTT. It codes for CASRFSGDTQYF.

This clonotype was seen ten or more times. This chain links TRBV4-1 with TRBJ2-7; D not certain. Trimming stripped 2 bases from V and 3 bases from J, with 14 bases between. CDR1 and CDR2 from the germline V gene are MGHRA and YSYEKL. The CDR3 has 15 residues. CDR3 in DNA: TGCGCCAGCAGCCAACTAGAAGGGTATAACTACGAGCAGTACTTC. This sequence encodes CASSQLEGYNYEQYF.

J is TRBJ1-1 and V is TRBV15; D not resolved. Germline CDR1 LNHNV, CDR2 YYDKDF (reference sequence). Trimming removed 5 bases at V and 0 bases at J, with 7 bases between. This CDR3 has 13 amino acids. The CDR3 coding sequence is TGTGCCACCAGCGGAGGGATGAACACTGAAGCTTTCTTT. Its translation: CATSGGMNTEAFF.

The chain uses TRBV4-3 and TRBJ1-5; D is undetermined. Germline lookup yields CDR1 LGHNA and CDR2 YSLEER. The CDR3 length is 15 residues. V lost 0 bases to trimming and J lost 9 bases, with 15 bases between them. The CDR3 DNA reads TGCGCCAGCAGCCAAGATTGGCAGTCCTCCTGGCCCCAGCATTTT. This codes for CASSQDWQSSWPQHF.

The chain recombines TRBV4-1 with TRBJ2-5; D remains ambiguous. Deletions cut 2 bases from V and 5 bases from J, with 12 bases between. This CDR3 comprises 14 residues. CDR1 and CDR2 (germline): MGHRA, YSYEKL. The CDR3 loop is CASSQFRNNETQYF. The CDR3 nucleotides are TGCGCCAGCAGCCAATTTAGGAACAATGAGACCCAGTACTTC.

The sample holds many counts of this clonotype. This rearrangement joins TRBV4-1 to TRBJ1-6; D is uncertain. V lost 4 bases to trimming and J lost 5 bases, with 12 bases between them. Germline V gene lookup returns CDR1 MGHRA and CDR2 YSYEKL. The CDR3 loop spans 15 amino acids. Here the CDR3 reads CASSPFSGDNSPLHF. For the CDR3, the DNA is TGCGCCAGCAGCCCCTTTAGCGGGGATAATTCACCCCTCCACTTT.

This clonotype was observed a handful of times. The rearrangement links TRBV15 to TRBJ2-6, with D perhaps TRBD2 (6 bases). Trimming removed 0 bases from V and 3 bases from J, with 9 bases in between. Germline values: CDR1 LNHNV, CDR2 YYDKDF (reference sequence). This CDR3 spans 16 amino acids. CDR3 nucleotides: TGTGCCACCAGCAGAGATGGGGGGAGTGGGGCCAACGTCCTGACTTTC. Protein sequence: CATSRDGGSGANVLTF.

This clonotype was observed a few times. This chain links TRBV30 with TRBJ1-5; D might be TRBD1 (5 bases). V was cut by 1 base and J by 3 bases, with 13 bases left in between. Per the germline V gene, CDR1 is GTSNPN and CDR2 is SVGIG (reference sequence). The CDR3 is 15 residues long. This chain's CDR3 is CAWSGIGGDNQPQHF. The CDR3 nucleotides read TGTGCCTGGAGTGGTATAGGAGGGGACAATCAGCCCCAGCATTTT.

This clonotype was counted at least ten times. V and J are TRBV12-3 or TRBV12-4 and TRBJ1-2; D uncertain. V dropped 4 bases and J dropped 4 bases, with 13 bases sitting between them. This CDR3 has 14 amino acids. CDR3 loop: CASSSKGEGYGYTF. In DNA, the CDR3 is TGTGCCAGCAGTTCAAAGGGAGAGGGCTATGGCTACACCTTC.

This chain connects TRBV15 to TRBJ2-7; maybe TRBD1 (6 bases). CDR3 length: 15 amino acids. V was shortened by 4 bases and J by 3 bases, with 16 bases between the two germline ends. From germline, CDR1 is LNHNV and CDR2 YYDKDF (reference sequence). The CDR3 is CATSIKQGGGYEQYF. Here the CDR3 DNA reads TGTGCCACCAGCATCAAACAGGGCGGAGGCTACGAGCAGTACTTC.

This clonotype came up many times. The V gene is TRBV7-2, the J gene TRBJ2-1, with D uncertain. The CDR3 is made up of 17 amino acids. The germline gives CDR1 SGHTA, CDR2 FQGNSA. V was trimmed by 1 base and J by 1 base, leaving 14 bases between them. As DNA, the CDR3 is TGTGCCAGCAGCTTAGGGGTAGGAGTGAGGTCCTACAATGAGCAGTTCTTC. This encodes CASSLGVGVRSYNEQFF.

This clonotype turned up a few times. This chain connects TRBV6-2 or TRBV6-3 to TRBJ2-7; 14 positions match TRBD2. CDR1 and CDR2 from the germline V gene are MNHEY and SVGEGT. V gave up 2 bases and J gave up 2 bases; unmatched junction bases: 14. The CDR3 extends over 20 amino acids. The CDR3 DNA is TGTGCCAGCAGTTACGGCGAGGTTCGACTAGCGGGGGGGCAAACCTACGAGCAGTACTTC. Its protein is CASSYGEVRLAGGQTYEQYF.

The chain employs TRBV12-3 or TRBV12-4 and TRBJ1-2, with a weak D call TRBD1 (6 bases). CDR3 length: 12 residues. Trimming cost V 6 bases and J 7 bases, with 12 bases left between them. The CDR3 DNA reads as TGTGCCAGCAGGCTACAGGGTCGTGGCTACACCTTC. This gives the protein CASRLQGRGYTF.

This clonotype was seen once. The chain recombines TRBV19 with TRBJ1-2; 9 bases agree with TRBD1. The CDR3 contains 15 residues. Germline assignment: CDR1 LNHDA and CDR2 SQIVND (reference sequence). V gave up 5 bases and J gave up 6 bases; unmatched junction bases: 10. This chain's CDR3 is CASSPRGTGLDGYTF. Written as DNA, the CDR3 is TGTGCCAGTAGTCCCCGGGGGACAGGGCTTGATGGCTACACCTTC.